Given below is one T cell receptor (beta chain) in context. Its antigen remains undetermined. No much larger clone is present one base from it, and per-base qualities are unavailable. V and J are trimmed by 4 bases and 4 bases, and the gene matches miss 6 bases of the junction. CDR1 and CDR2, looked up from the germline V gene (reference sequence), are SEHNR and FQNEAQ. There are 15 amino acids in the CDR3, from cysteine to phenylalanine inclusive. The CDR3 DNA has 45 bases and is translated from base 1. The sample is drawn from a study of technical replicates of blood from a few donors listed by TCRdb under 2017. To prepare the library, the immunoSEQ multiplex PCR assay was applied. In its TCRdb copy, this immuneACCESS table keeps in-frame sequences only and misses some clones. Where compared with another copy, unresolved V genes explain less than half of these, and the others have no known cause. A total of about 62,000 clones appear in this sample, around 87% of them only once. The leading ten clones occupy about 5% of the sample.

Sequenced sample: PBMCs. The rearrangement combines TRBV7-9 with TRBJ2-2, and 7 bases in between align with TRBD2. The sequence was collected from a human donor in good health. Some clones in this sample may be carry-over from other donors' samples. CDR3 loop: CASSSVGLPTGELFF. The nucleotide sequence is given as TGTGCCAGCAGCTCCGTGGGACTACCCACCGGGGAGCTGTTTTTT.